A selection of T cell receptor beta chains follows, all from one sample in a study of OX40 agonist ivuxolimab in advanced cancers. Clones were sequenced by immunoSEQ multiplex PCR, and TCRdb holds only the in-frame ones, with some missing. The sample consists of fewer than 55,000 clones, approximately 88% of them appearing once. The sequencing used CD4+ or CD8+ T cells sorted from blood, collected in a trial of the OX40 agonist ivuxolimab. These receptors were collected from an adult with an advanced solid tumor such as melanoma, head and neck, liver or kidney cancer. Each CDR3 is given with its conserved first and last residue. The order of the fields is D gene, V gene, J gene, CDR3 protein. The D gene is left open where the match is weak.

>TRBD1|TRBV7-9|TRBJ1-2
CASSFGTGGVDGYTF
>TRBD1|TRBV6-4|TRBJ1-1
CASRLLRDRGYLNTEAFF
>-|TRBV2|TRBJ2-5
CASSEWDQETQYF
>-|TRBV10-2|TRBJ2-3
CASSGGTEGTDTQYF
>-|TRBV27|TRBJ1-1
CASAGGGTDEAFF
>-|TRBV19|TRBJ1-1
CASSSTVNTEAFF
>-|TRBV2|TRBJ1-6
CASRPSGLNSPLHF
>TRBD1|TRBV5-8|TRBJ1-2
CASSSWTGIGYTF
>-|TRBV2|TRBJ1-2
CASSAGEYYGYTF
>TRBD1|TRBV4-3|TRBJ2-7
CASSQDGAGGWEQYF
>-|TRBV19|TRBJ2-3
CASKRGVGEADTQYF
>-|TRBV27|TRBJ2-1
CASRGVESSYNEQFF
>-|TRBV6-5|TRBJ1-5
CASSYRIQRASQPQHF
>-|TRBV7-7|TRBJ1-4
CASSLDFRIPEKLFF
>TRBD2|TRBV7-6|TRBJ2-7
CASSLKTSGSYEQYF
>-|TRBV4-2|TRBJ1-6
CASSQGGLGSTPLHF
>-|TRBV7-3|TRBJ2-2
CASSSGTYTGELFF
>-|TRBV30|TRBJ2-2
CAWSVGEAGELFF
>-|TRBV11-3|TRBJ2-1
CASSFEAGGANEQFF
>TRBD1|TRBV10-3|TRBJ1-5
CAISAQGGDQPQHF
>-|TRBV18|TRBJ2-3
CASSEFGGSGDTQYF
>-|TRBV30|TRBJ2-1
CAWSVFGGYNEQFF
>-|TRBV18|TRBJ2-5
CASSPGGKETQYF
>TRBD2|TRBV2|TRBJ2-7
CASRRTSGTGEQYF
>-|TRBV5-1|TRBJ1-4
CASSLDPGDTNEKLFF
>TRBD1|TRBV5-4|TRBJ1-4
CASSDRVREKLFF
>-|TRBV19|TRBJ2-2
CASKKDGTAGELFF
>TRBD2|TRBV5-1|TRBJ2-5
CASRRTSGQETQYF
>TRBD2|TRBV11-2|TRBJ2-1
CASSLLAQGGSNEQFF
>TRBD2|TRBV6-5|TRBJ2-1
CASSYGAGGPGEQFF
>-|TRBV18|TRBJ1-1
CASSPSGEGTEAFF
>TRBD2|TRBV7-2|TRBJ2-5
CASRRLAGDQETQYF
>TRBD2|TRBV19|TRBJ2-3
CASSGSSGRGTDTQYF
>-|TRBV10-3|TRBJ2-1
CAITPGAGDEQFF
>-|TRBV23-1|TRBJ1-2
CASSQSLGYTF
>TRBD2|TRBV7-8|TRBJ2-2
CASSPGGSGNTGELFF
>-|TRBV29-1|TRBJ2-1
CSVEYEQFF
>-|TRBV7-2|TRBJ1-4
CASSLGGGLPNEKLFF
>-|TRBV7-9|TRBJ1-1
CASSLGGVTEAFF
>TRBD1|TRBV29-1|TRBJ2-3
CSVALRTGGDTQYF
>-|TRBV2|TRBJ2-1
CASSDMANTGNEQFF
>TRBD1|TRBV10-2|TRBJ2-3
CASSELQGGTDTQYF
>-|TRBV5-1|TRBJ2-7
CASSLEEGAGEQYF
>TRBD2|TRBV4-2|TRBJ2-1
CASSQEGLANEQFF
>-|TRBV14|TRBJ2-3
CASSPQGGGTFGDTQYF
>TRBD2|TRBV7-3|TRBJ2-3
CASSLQRGATDTQYF
>-|TRBV5-1|TRBJ2-5
CASSLGRETQYF
>TRBD1|TRBV7-2|TRBJ2-2
CASTKRGQGSPGELFF
>-|TRBV6-1|TRBJ1-1
CASMGTEAFF
>-|TRBV19|TRBJ2-1
CASSLQHGNHNEQFF
>TRBD1|TRBV2|TRBJ1-1
CASRPGQGATEAFF
>TRBD2|TRBV5-1|TRBJ2-5
CASSLDEAGSGGRSRTQYF
>-|TRBV5-1|TRBJ2-4
CASSPQPGNIQYF
>TRBD1|TRBV5-1|TRBJ2-3
CASSLGQGIRGGTDTQYF
>-|TRBV29-1|TRBJ2-1
CSGGRDGWNEQFF
>TRBD2|TRBV5-5|TRBJ2-7
CASSLLGAGGTPYEQYF
>-|TRBV7-2|TRBJ1-4
CASSSLQGSREKLFF
>TRBD1|TRBV2|TRBJ2-2
CASSLAGTVNTGELFF